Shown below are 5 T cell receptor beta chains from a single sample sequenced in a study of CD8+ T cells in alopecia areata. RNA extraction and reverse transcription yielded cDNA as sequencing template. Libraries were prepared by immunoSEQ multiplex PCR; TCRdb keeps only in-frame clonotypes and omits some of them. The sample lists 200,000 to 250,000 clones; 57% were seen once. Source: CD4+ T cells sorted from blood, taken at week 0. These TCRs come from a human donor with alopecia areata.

The CDR3 DNA is TGTGCCAGCAGCCAAAGGACGGGTGCCTACACCTTC. It encodes CASSQRTGAYTF. The chain joins TRBV13 to TRBJ1-2; no clear D gene. Germline CDR1 and CDR2: PRHDT and FYEKMQ (reference sequence). The CDR3 extends over 12 amino acids. Trimming removed 5 bases at V and 10 bases at J, with 14 bases between.

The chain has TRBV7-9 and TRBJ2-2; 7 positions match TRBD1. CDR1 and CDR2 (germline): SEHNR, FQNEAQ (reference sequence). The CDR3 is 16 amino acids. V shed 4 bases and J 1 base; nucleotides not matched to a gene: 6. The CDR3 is CASSWQGVRNTGELFF. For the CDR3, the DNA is TGTGCCAGCAGCTGGCAGGGGGTCCGGAACACCGGGGAGCTGTTTTTT.

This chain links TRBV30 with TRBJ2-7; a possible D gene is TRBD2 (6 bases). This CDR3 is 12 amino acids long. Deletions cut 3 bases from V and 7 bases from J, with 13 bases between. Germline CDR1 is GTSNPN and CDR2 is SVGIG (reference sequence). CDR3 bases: TGTGCCTGGAGCGCGGGATGGGGGGAGCAGTACTTC. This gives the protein CAWSAGWGEQYF.

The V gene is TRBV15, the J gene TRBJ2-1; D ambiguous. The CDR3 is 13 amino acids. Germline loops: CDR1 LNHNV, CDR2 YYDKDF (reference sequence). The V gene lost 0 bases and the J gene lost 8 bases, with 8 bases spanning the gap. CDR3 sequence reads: CATSRDSLYEQFF. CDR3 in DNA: TGTGCCACCAGCAGAGATAGCCTTTATGAGCAGTTCTTC.

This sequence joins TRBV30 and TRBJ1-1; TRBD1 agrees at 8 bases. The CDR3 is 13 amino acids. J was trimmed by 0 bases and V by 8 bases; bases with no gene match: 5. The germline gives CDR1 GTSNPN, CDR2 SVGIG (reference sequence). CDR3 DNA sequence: TGTGCCGTCGACAGGGGCTTGAACACTGAAGCTTTCTTT. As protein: CAVDRGLNTEAFF.